What follows are 32 T cell receptor beta chains derived from one specimen sequenced in a study of cytomegalovirus exposure and HLA in healthy donors. With 60 Vbeta and 13 Jbeta primers, the PCR was carried out. Profiled with immunoSEQ multiplex PCR; TCRdb holds only in-frame clones, not every one. The table lists fewer than 200,000 clones, more than 65% of them singletons, with approximately 0.47% in the top ten. The sequenced sample consisted of PBMCs. These receptors all stem from a woman in her 50s in good health and CMV-seronegative.

The chain joins TRBV1 to TRBJ2-2; the table gives TRBD2 as D, unverified against the DNA. TRBV1 is an annotated pseudogene. CDR3 size: 12 residues. CDR3 loop: CTSGEASRELFF. DNA of the CDR3: TGCACCAGCGGTGAAGCGTCCAGGGAGCTGTTTTTT.

The gene calls are TRBV5-1 and TRBJ2-7; possible D gene TRBD1, 6 bases. V was trimmed by 0 bases and J by 0 bases, leaving 16 bases between them. Germline V lookup: CDR1 SGHRS, CDR2 YFSETQ. The CDR3 consists of 17 residues. Here the CDR3 reads CASSLAGASASSYEQYF. The CDR3 DNA reads TGCGCCAGCAGCTTGGCAGGGGCCTCCGCGAGCTCCTACGAGCAGTACTTC.

The chain is built from TRBV29-1 and TRBJ2-2; the D is unclear. CDR1 and CDR2 from the germline V gene are SQVTM and ANQGSEA. V gave up 5 bases and J gave up 5 bases, with 3 bases separating them. This CDR3 region has 10 residues. The CDR3: CSVSTGELFF. The CDR3 DNA sequence: TGCAGCGTTTCGACCGGGGAGCTGTTTTTT.

The rearrangement joins TRBV12-1 to TRBJ2-7; TRBD2 is taken as the D call from the table, unchecked against the DNA. TRBV12-1 is a pseudogene segment. The CDR3 is made up of 15 amino acids. The CDR3 here is CASSSPGEVLYEQYF. CDR3 nucleotide sequence: TGTGCCAGCAGCTCCCCCGGGGAAGTGCTCTACGAGCAGTACTTC.

The rearrangement joins TRBV2 to TRBJ2-1, with 11 bases aligning to TRBD2. This CDR3 comprises 17 residues. J lost 7 bases, V lost 8 bases, and 16 bases had no gene match. Per the germline V gene, CDR1 is SNHLY and CDR2 is FYNNEI. CDR3 DNA sequence: TGTGCCAGCCATCGGGCTAGCGGGAGGCCCGTCTGGAATGAGCAGTTCTTC. Translation: CASHRASGRPVWNEQFF. Variable domain in full (rest from reference TRBV2 and TRBJ2-1): EPEVTQTPSHQVTQMGQEVILRCVPISNHLYFYWYRQILGQKVEFLVSFYNNEISEKSEIFDDQFSVERPDGSNFTLKIRSTKLEDSAMYFCASHRASGRPVWNEQFFGPGTRLTVL.

This rearrangement joins TRBV7-9 to TRBJ2-3; no reliable D call. The length of the CDR3 is 17 residues. Germline V gene sequence: CDR1 SEHNR, CDR2 FQNEAQ (reference sequence). The ends were cut back, 6 bases at V and 2 bases at J, with 21 bases in the middle. The CDR3 DNA reads TGTGCCAGCAGTTTCCCGAGAGCACTGGTTAACACAGATACGCAGTATTTT. Translation gives CASSFPRALVNTDTQYF.

The table lists this clone with a count of one. Because it lacks the conserved phenylalanine or tryptophan at the end, this CDR3 is likely a read error. The DNA is omitted, as the CDR3 cannot be located on it reliably, and the CDR3 follows TCRdb's listing. The V gene is TRBV7-9, the J gene TRBJ2-3; the D segment call TRBD2 is taken from the table without a DNA check. Termini included, the CDR3 measures 17 amino acids. Germline loops: CDR1 SEHNR, CDR2 FQNEAQ (reference sequence). CDR3 sequence: CASSLEEDGGSGRAGVI.

V is TRBV27 and J is TRBJ1-5; 7 bases match TRBD1. V dropped 6 bases and J dropped 6; count of bases not matched to a gene: 11. CDR1 and CDR2 (germline): MNHEY, SMNVEV (reference sequence). The CDR3 covers 15 residues. The CDR3 here is CASSPEGAGAQPQHF. Written as DNA, the CDR3 is TGTGCCAGCAGCCCCGAGGGGGCCGGGGCTCAGCCCCAGCATTTT.

The chain joins TRBV19 to TRBJ2-5, with 7 nucleotides matching TRBD2. The CDR3 is 13 residues long. After removal of 5 bases from V and 4 bases from J, the junction contained 4 bases not matched to a gene. The germline gives CDR1 LNHDA, CDR2 SQIVND (reference sequence). The CDR3 DNA is TGTGCCAGTAGTGGGAGGGGTCGAGAGACCCAGTACTTC. It translates to CASSGRGRETQYF.

The genes are TRBV11-2 and TRBJ2-7; 7 nucleotides line up with TRBD2. CDR3 length: 14 residues. Trimming took 1 base from V and 3 from J; bases not matched to a gene: 3. Germline V gene sequence: CDR1 SGHAT, CDR2 FQNNGV. CDR3 amino acids: CASSLVAGVYEQYF. CDR3 coding DNA: TGTGCCAGCAGCTTAGTTGCGGGGGTCTACGAGCAGTACTTC. Filled out from reference TRBV11-2 and TRBJ2-7, the complete variable domain reads EAGVAQSPRYKIIEKRQSVAFWCNPISGHATLYWYQQILGQGPKLLIQFQNNGVVDDSQLPKDRFSAERLKGVDSTLKIQPAKLEDSAVYLCASSLVAGVYEQYFGPGTRLTVT.

This chain joins TRBV4-2 and TRBJ1-2; 11 bases line up with TRBD1. V lost 0 bases to trimming and J lost 6 bases; unmatched junction nucleotides: 12. The CDR3 extends over 18 amino acids. From germline, CDR1 is LGHNA and CDR2 YNFKEQ. In DNA form, the CDR3 reads TGTGCCAGCAGCCAAGATCTTGGTGGATGGACAGGGGGCGATGGCTACACCTTC. This codes for CASSQDLGGWTGGDGYTF.

The chain combines TRBV5-4 with TRBJ2-3; maybe TRBD2 (6 bases). Germline V lookup: CDR1 SGHNT, CDR2 YYREEE (reference sequence). The CDR3 covers 15 residues. Trimming took 2 bases from V and 4 from J, leaving 14 bases between them. Here the CDR3 DNA reads TGTGCCAGCAGCTTCTCCCGGGAGTTGGCAGATACGCAGTATTTT. It specifies CASSFSRELADTQYF.

CDR3 DNA sequence: TGCGCCAGCAGCCAAGATTTGAGGAATGAGCAGTTCTTC. This codes for CASSQDLRNEQFF. The genes are TRBV4-3 and TRBJ2-1; D is undetermined. V was pared by 0 bases and J by 7 bases, with 7 bases between. The germline V gene has CDR1 LGHNA and CDR2 YSLEER. The length of the CDR3 is 13 residues.

This clone was detected once. J is TRBJ1-1 and V is TRBV7-2; D ambiguous. V lost 1 base, J lost 3 bases, and 12 bases lay in between. From germline, CDR1 is SGHTA and CDR2 FQGNSA. This CDR3 comprises 15 residues. CDR3 sequence: CASSLERGRDTEAFF. The DNA of the CDR3 is TGTGCCAGCAGCTTAGAGCGGGGTAGGGACACTGAAGCTTTCTTT.

Only one count was recorded for this clone. The chain recombines TRBV19 with TRBJ1-5; D is unresolved. Germline CDR1 reads LNHDA; CDR2 reads SQIVND (reference sequence). This CDR3 comprises 15 residues. Trimming pared 4 bases from V and 0 bases from J, leaving 10 bases between. The CDR3 DNA follows: TGTGCCAGTAGTACTTTAGACTATAGCAATCAGCCCCAGCATTTT. This gives the protein CASSTLDYSNQPQHF.

This sequence joins TRBV11-3 and TRBJ2-7; tentatively, D is TRBD1 (5 bases). There are 16 residues in the CDR3. V was cut by 5 bases and J by 6 bases, with 23 bases left in between. Germline assignment: CDR1 SGHNT and CDR2 YENEEA. CDR3 in amino acids: CASSPNHADSLSEQYF. CDR3 nucleotides: TGTGCCAGCAGCCCAAACCACGCCGACAGTCTCAGCGAGCAGTACTTC.

The V and J genes are TRBV2 and TRBJ1-1; the match to TRBD1 covers 7 bases. The CDR3 consists of 14 residues. The V gene's germline CDR1 is SNHLY and CDR2 FYNNEI. The V segment lost 6 bases and the J segment 7 bases; nucleotides outside the gene matches: 11. The CDR3 spells CASSSEGGLGEAFF. CDR3 coding DNA: TGTGCCAGCAGCTCTGAAGGGGGCTTGGGTGAAGCTTTCTTT.

The chain has TRBV19 and TRBJ1-4; perhaps TRBD1 as D (6 bases). In germline, CDR1 is LNHDA, CDR2 SQIVND (reference sequence). V was clipped by 4 bases and J by 4 bases, with 13 bases between them. The CDR3 sequence is 15 residues long. CDR3 sequence: CASSTSARGNEKLFF. CDR3 DNA sequence: TGTGCCAGTAGTACCTCGGCCAGGGGTAATGAAAAACTGTTTTTT.

The J gene is TRBJ2-5, the V gene TRBV4-1; 11 nucleotides match TRBD1. TRBJ2-7 explains the end of the DNA better; the J call may be wrong. The CDR3 consists of 15 residues. Per germline, CDR1 MGHRA and CDR2 YSYEKL. The CDR3 sequence is CASSQAGQGVYEQYF. The CDR3, as DNA: TGCGCCAGCAGCCAAGCGGGACAGGGGGTCTACGAGCAGTACTTC.

The rearrangement links TRBV27 to TRBJ1-2, with 8 nucleotides matching TRBD1. Germline CDR1 reads MNHEY; CDR2 reads SMNVEV (reference sequence). V trimming: 2 bases; J trimming: 4 bases; junction bases outside the gene matches: 12. The CDR3 loop spans 17 amino acids. This CDR3 reads CASSLEGVQGGTYGYTF. CDR3 coding DNA: TGTGCCAGCAGTTTAGAAGGGGTACAGGGGGGGACCTATGGCTACACCTTC.

The V call is TRBV5-1, the J call TRBJ2-1; 10 bases are shared with TRBD2. V lost 4 bases, J lost 6 bases, and 7 bases stayed unmatched. The germline gives CDR1 SGHRS, CDR2 YFSETQ. The CDR3 sequence is 15 residues long. The CDR3 DNA reads TGCGCCAGCAGCATCGGACTAGCGGATAGCAATGAGCAGTTCTTC. It specifies CASSIGLADSNEQFF.

V and J are TRBV15 and TRBJ2-1; 9 positions agree with TRBD2. With 3 bases clipped from V and 9 bases from J, the junction kept 3 bases outside the gene matches. CDR1 is LNHNV and CDR2 is YYDKDF in the germline V gene (reference sequence). This CDR3 contains 13 residues. In nucleotides, the CDR3 is TGTGCCACCAGCAGTAGACTAGCGGCTGAGCAGTTCTTC. Residues: CATSSRLAAEQFF.

The rearrangement joins TRBV5-4 to TRBJ2-7, with a weak D call TRBD1 (5 bases). Between the trimmed V and J ends, which lost 1 base and 3 bases, there was a span of 8 bases. CDR1 and CDR2 (germline): SGHNT, YYREEE (reference sequence). This CDR3 spans 13 amino acids. The CDR3 protein is CASSLQGGYEQYF. The CDR3 region has the DNA TGTGCCAGCAGCTTGCAGGGTGGCTACGAGCAGTACTTC.

The gene calls are TRBV2 and TRBJ2-5; 11 bases align to TRBD2. V gave up 0 bases and J gave up 4 bases; unmatched junction bases: 13. This CDR3 comprises 19 residues. CDR1 and CDR2 from the germline V gene are SNHLY and FYNNEI. CDR3 protein: CASSEAGEASGGPGETQYF. CDR3 in DNA: TGTGCCAGCAGTGAAGCGGGTGAGGCTAGCGGGGGGCCGGGAGAGACCCAGTACTTC.

The chain is built from TRBV4-2 and TRBJ2-2; 10 positions match TRBD2. V was clipped by 0 bases and J by 1 base; unmatched bases: 2. CDR3 length: 17 amino acids. The germline CDR1 and CDR2 sequences are LGHNA and YNFKEQ. The CDR3 DNA is TGTGCCAGCAGCCAAGAGGTAGCGGGAGGGAACACCGGGGAGCTGTTTTTT. It encodes CASSQEVAGGNTGELFF.

The gene calls are TRBV27 and TRBJ1-5; no definite D call. Trimming took off 4 bases at V and 3 bases at J, with 4 bases between the two ends. From germline, CDR1 is MNHEY and CDR2 SMNVEV (reference sequence). This CDR3 spans 12 amino acids. This chain's CDR3 is CASSSNNQPQHF. For the CDR3, the DNA is TGTGCCAGCAGTTCCAACAATCAGCCCCAGCATTTT.

The rearrangement links TRBV4-3 to TRBJ1-3; D remains ambiguous. CDR3 length: 15 residues. The germline V gene has CDR1 LGHNA and CDR2 YSLEER. V was clipped by 0 bases and J by 4 bases, with 10 bases between them. CDR3 loop: CASSQEGAGGNTIYF. The CDR3 region has the DNA TGCGCCAGCAGCCAAGAAGGAGCTGGGGGAAACACCATATATTTT.

The chain employs TRBV2 and TRBJ1-2; 11 bases agree with TRBD1. J lost 7 bases, V lost 2 bases, and 6 bases had no gene match. This CDR3 has 15 amino acids. Germline V lookup: CDR1 SNHLY, CDR2 FYNNEI. Written as DNA, the CDR3 is TGTGCCAGCAGTGAATACGCCGGGACAGGGGGTGGCTACACCTTC. Translated: CASSEYAGTGGGYTF.

The rearrangement links TRBV4-1 to TRBJ1-2, with D possibly TRBD1 on 5 matching bases. CDR1 and CDR2 (germline): MGHRA, YSYEKL. V dropped 4 bases and J dropped 10 bases, with 19 bases sitting between them. The length of the CDR3 is 14 residues. The CDR3 coding sequence is TGCGCCAGCAGCCCTTATTCTCGAGAGACAGTCTACACCTTC. It encodes CASSPYSRETVYTF.

Concerning this clone itself: This sample includes further DNA sequences coding for the same CDR3. The chain recombines TRBV2 with TRBJ1-5, with a tentative D call TRBD1 (6 bases). The V and J ends lost 6 bases and 4 bases respectively, with 13 bases between them. Germline V lookup: CDR1 SNHLY, CDR2 FYNNEI. The CDR3 sequence is 14 residues long. In DNA, the CDR3 is TGTGCCAGCAGGGAAACAGGGCTAAATCAGCCCCAGCATTTT. This sequence encodes CASRETGLNQPQHF.

The table lists this clone with a count of one. The rearrangement links TRBV6-5 to TRBJ1-1; unclear D gene. The germline V gene has CDR1 MNHEY and CDR2 SVGAGI. The CDR3 is made up of 15 amino acids. Trimming left V 6 bases short and J 0 bases short, with 14 bases between. Written as DNA, the CDR3 is TGTGCCAGCAGGCCCACCCAGCGGGTGAACACTGAAGCTTTCTTT. It translates to CASRPTQRVNTEAFF.

This clone has a single count. The chain carries TRBV28 and TRBJ1-2; D might be TRBD1 (5 bases). The CDR3 has 12 residues. Germline CDR1 reads MDHEN; CDR2 reads SYDVKM. The ends were cut back, 4 bases at V and 5 bases at J, with 8 bases in the middle. Written as DNA, the CDR3 is TGTGCCAGCAGTTCGACAGTTTATGGCTACACCTTC. The encoded protein is CASSSTVYGYTF.